Sequencing of this T cell receptor (beta chain) was carried out in a study of OX40 agonist ivuxolimab in advanced cancers. Looking at the study overall: Ivuxolimab was a fully human IgG2 agonistic monoclonal antibody targeting the costimulatory receptor OX40 (CD134). Intravenous ivuxolimab was administered to patients every 2 weeks at six dose levels: 0.01, 0.1, 0.3, 1.5, 3 and 10 mg/kg. Of the approximately 50 patients in dose escalation, 19 had hepatocellular carcinoma, about 15 had melanoma, 9 had renal cell carcinoma and 9 had head and neck cancer. In the dose-escalation cohort, 65% to 90% of patients were male, and the mean age was approximately 64 years, with a range of about 23 to 90. Patients were allowed to have had prior anti-PD-1, anti-PD-L1 or anti-CTLA-4 therapy, and 40% of the dose-escalation patients had previously received checkpoint inhibitors. Partial responses were achieved by three dose-escalation patients, of whom one had hepatocellular carcinoma and two had cutaneous melanoma. The purpose of peripheral TCRbeta sequencing was to test whether ivuxolimab changed TCR sequence diversity and led to clonal T-cell expansion. The monotherapy dose-escalation portion (N ≈ 50 patients) of the phase I ivuxolimab trial is reported in the paper. Broad study findings and their caveats: Low levels of normalized T-cell clonal expansion were also seen in some patients who did not respond. After ivuxolimab, expanded clones were on average more numerous among CD8+ T cells than among CD4+ T cells. In partial responders in the 0.1-3.0 mg/kg groups, normalized peripheral clonal expansion was found to be among the lowest, especially among CD8+ T cells. Which antigens the clonally expanded peripheral T cells were specific for was not determined. Clonal expansion of both CD4+ and CD8+ blood T cells was observed from baseline to week 6 at doses 0.1 to 3.0 mg/kg.

To sequence the TCRbeta CDR3 region, genomic DNA was isolated from the sorted cells. The immunoSEQ Assay was used for sequencing of TCRbeta CDR3 regions. TCRdb holds this immuneACCESS table with in-frame rearrangements only. Some clones are missing; in checked studies, unresolved V genes explain under half, and the rest has no known cause. This sample holds tens of thousands of clones; 84% were observed only once. The ten largest clonotypes hold over 0.55% of the sample. The trial excluded patients who had a history of autoimmune disease or were on systemic immunosuppression. Peripheral blood for TCR sequencing was collected from all dose cohorts at baseline, on cycle 4 day 1, and on cycle 7 day 1. The samples were drawn from a first-in-human, open-label, multicenter phase I dose-escalation trial of ivuxolimab. The trial enrolled adults with locally advanced or metastatic head and neck squamous cell, hepatocellular, melanoma or renal cell carcinoma. Before TCR sequencing, CD4+ T cells and CD8+ T cells from peripheral blood were sorted into separate populations.

CDR1 and CDR2 (SGHRS, YFSETQ) derive from the germline V gene. Measured from the cysteine to the phenylalanine, the CDR3 is 14 residues long. The entry retains the CDR3 DNA only, 42 bases that are in frame from base 1. V is pared back by 5 bases and J by 2 bases, with 8 bases lying between the germline termini. In regard to this clone: The antigen it recognizes is unknown. There are no base qualities to consult, and no much larger clone falls within one base.

The V gene is TRBV5-1 and the J gene is TRBJ2-6, with no D gene named confidently. The sequence came from an adult with an advanced solid tumor such as melanoma, head and neck, liver or kidney cancer. The material sequenced was CD4+ or CD8+ T cells sorted from blood, taken in a trial of the OX40 agonist ivuxolimab. The bases are TGCGCCAGCAGTCTAAACGCTGGGGCCAACGTCCTGACTTTC. It specifies CASSLNAGANVLTF.